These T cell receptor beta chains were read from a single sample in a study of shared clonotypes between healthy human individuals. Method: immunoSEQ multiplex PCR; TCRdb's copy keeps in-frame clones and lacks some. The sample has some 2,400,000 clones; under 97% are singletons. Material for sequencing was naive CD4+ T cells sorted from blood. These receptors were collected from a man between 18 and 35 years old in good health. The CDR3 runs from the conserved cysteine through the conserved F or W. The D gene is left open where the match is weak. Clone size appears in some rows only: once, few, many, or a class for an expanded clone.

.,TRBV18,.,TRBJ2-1,CASSTSLGNEQFF,TGTGCCAGCTCCACTAGCTTAGGCAATGAGCAGTTCTTC
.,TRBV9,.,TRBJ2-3,CASSPRTNTDTQYF,TGTGCCAGCAGCCCTCGGACTAACACAGATACGCAGTATTTT
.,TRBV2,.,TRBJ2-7,CASSETVYEQYF,TGTGCCAGCAGTGAGACAGTCTACGAGCAGTACTTC
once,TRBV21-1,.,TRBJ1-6,CASSAKRSNNSPLHF,TGTGCCAGCAGCGCTAAACGTTCCAATAATTCACCCCTCCACTTT
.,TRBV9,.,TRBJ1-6,CASSASLGSSYNSPLHF,TGTGCCAGCAGCGCCTCTCTGGGGAGCTCCTATAATTCACCCCTCCACTTT
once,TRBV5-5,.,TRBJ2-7,CASSPGLGAYEQYF,TGTGCCAGCAGCCCGGGTCTGGGGGCCTACGAGCAGTACTTC
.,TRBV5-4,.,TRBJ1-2,CASSSGTNNYGYTF,TGTGCCAGCAGCTCGGGGACAAACAACTATGGCTACACCTTC
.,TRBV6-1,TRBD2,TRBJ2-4,CASSEGTSGRGYF,TGTGCCAGCAGTGAAGGGACTAGCGGGAGGGGGTACTTC
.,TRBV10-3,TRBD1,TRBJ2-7,CAISESGQSQYF,TGTGCCATCAGCGAGTCGGGACAGTCGCAGTACTTC
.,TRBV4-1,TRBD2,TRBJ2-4,CASNPSGGRGKNIQYF,TGCGCCAGCAACCCTAGCGGGGGGCGGGGCAAAAACATTCAGTACTTC
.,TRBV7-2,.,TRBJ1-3,CASSPYSGNTIYF,TGTGCCAGCAGCCCATACTCTGGAAACACCATATATTTT
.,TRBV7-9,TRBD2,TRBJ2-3,CASSSRLAGTDTQYF,TGTGCCAGCAGCTCCCGACTAGCGGGCACAGATACGCAGTATTTT
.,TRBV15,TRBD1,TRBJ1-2,CATSRDRQGKDGYTF,TGTGCCACCAGCAGAGATAGACAGGGGAAGGATGGCTACACCTTC
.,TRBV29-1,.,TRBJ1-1,CSVSGAGAFF,TGCAGCGTGTCAGGGGCTGGGGCTTTCTTT
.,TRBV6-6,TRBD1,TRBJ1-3,CAVFDRASGNTIYF,TGTGCCGTCTTCGACAGGGCCTCTGGAAACACCATATATTTT
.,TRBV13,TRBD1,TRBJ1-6,CASSFPPGGGPGGNSPLHF,TGTGCCAGCAGCTTCCCCCCTGGGGGTGGACCAGGGGGGAATTCACCCCTCCACTTT
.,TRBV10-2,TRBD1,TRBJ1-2,CASSSYLPGGSNYGYTF,TGCGCCAGTTCGAGTTACCTTCCAGGGGGCTCTAACTATGGCTACACCTTC
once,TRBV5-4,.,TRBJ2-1,CASSHPDRGQFF,TGTGCCAGCAGCCACCCGGACAGAGGGCAGTTCTTC
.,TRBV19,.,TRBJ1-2,CASSRSETLYGYTF,TGTGCCAGTAGTAGGTCGGAGACCCTCTATGGCTACACCTTC
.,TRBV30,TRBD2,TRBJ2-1,CAWSVGGSVYNEQFF,TGTGCCTGGAGCGTCGGCGGGAGCGTTTACAATGAGCAGTTCTTC
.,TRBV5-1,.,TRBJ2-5,CASSLAVSGTAQETQYF,TGCGCCAGCAGCTTGGCGGTAAGCGGGACAGCCCAAGAGACCCAGTACTTC
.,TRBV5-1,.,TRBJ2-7,CASSLGTSPTGEQYF,TGCGCCAGCAGCTTGGGGACATCTCCCACGGGCGAGCAGTACTTC
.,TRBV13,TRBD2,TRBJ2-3,CASSLLGGLAGAGSTDTQYF,TGTGCCAGCAGCCTCCTAGGGGGACTAGCGGGAGCTGGGAGCACAGATACGCAGTATTTT
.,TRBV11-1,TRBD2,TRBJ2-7,CASTRSGEFYEQYF,TGTGCCAGCACCCGCAGCGGGGAGTTCTACGAGCAGTACTTC
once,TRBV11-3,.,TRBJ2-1,CASSLAPTSGNEQFF,TGTGCCAGCAGCTTAGCCCCGACTAGTGGCAATGAGCAGTTCTTC
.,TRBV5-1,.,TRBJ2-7,CASSPGRTTYEQYF,TGCGCCAGCAGCCCCGGACGGACCACCTACGAGCAGTACTTC
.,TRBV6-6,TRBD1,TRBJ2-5,CASSPPGQGETQYF,TGTGCCAGCAGCCCGCCCGGACAGGGAGAGACCCAGTACTTC
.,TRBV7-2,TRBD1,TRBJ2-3,CASSIQGTGSTDTQYF,TGTGCCAGCAGTATTCAGGGGACAGGGAGCACAGATACGCAGTATTTT
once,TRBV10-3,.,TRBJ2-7,CAISESVDRSSYEQYF,TGTGCCATCAGTGAGTCAGTAGACAGGAGCTCCTACGAGCAGTACTTC
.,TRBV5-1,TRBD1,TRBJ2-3,CASATGGTDTQYF,TGCGCCAGCGCAACAGGGGGCACAGATACGCAGTATTTT
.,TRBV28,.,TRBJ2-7,CASSLVGFSYEQYF,TGTGCCAGCAGTTTGGTCGGGTTCTCCTACGAGCAGTACTTC
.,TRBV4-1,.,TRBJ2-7,CASSHPGTTGEQYF,TGCGCCAGCAGCCACCCCGGGACCACCGGCGAGCAGTACTTC
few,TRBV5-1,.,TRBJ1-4,CASSAGGMGANEKLFF,TGCGCCAGCAGCGCCGGAGGGATGGGGGCTAATGAAAAACTGTTTTTT
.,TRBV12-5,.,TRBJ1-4,CASGLGSGEKLFF,TGTGCTAGTGGTTTGGGGAGTGGGGAAAAACTGTTTTTT
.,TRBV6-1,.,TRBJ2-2,CASSNLNTGELFF,TGTGCCAGCAGTAACCTGAACACCGGGGAGCTGTTTTTT
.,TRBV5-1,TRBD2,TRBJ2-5,CASSLPSSGGAAETQYF,TGCGCCAGCAGCTTGCCCTCTAGCGGGGGGGCCGCAGAGACCCAGTACTTC
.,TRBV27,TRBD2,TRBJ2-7,CASSLNYLAGGYYEQYF,TGTGCCAGCAGTTTAAATTACCTAGCGGGGGGTTACTACGAGCAGTACTTC
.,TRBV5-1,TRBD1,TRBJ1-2,CASSATGENGYTF,TGCGCCAGCAGCGCGACAGGGGAGAATGGCTACACCTTC
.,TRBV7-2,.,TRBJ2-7,CASSRTGPLTEQYF,TGTGCCAGCAGCCGTACGGGACCCCTTACCGAGCAGTACTTC
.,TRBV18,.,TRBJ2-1,CASSLGTSGLNEQFF,TGTGCCAGCTCCCTGGGGACGAGCGGGCTAAATGAGCAGTTCTTC
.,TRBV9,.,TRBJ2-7,CASSAGLWEEQYF,TGTGCCAGCAGCGCGGGGCTTTGGGAGGAGCAGTACTTC
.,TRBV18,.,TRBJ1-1,CASSPNSMNTEAFF,TGTGCCAGCTCACCAAACTCCATGAACACTGAAGCTTTCTTT
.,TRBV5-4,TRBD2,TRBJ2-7,CASSPGGGAYEQYF,TGTGCCAGCAGCCCAGGCGGGGGTGCTTACGAGCAGTACTTC
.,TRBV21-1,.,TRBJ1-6,CASSKEVTFGQPNSPLHF,TGTGCCAGCAGCAAAGAAGTTACCTTCGGGCAGCCGAATTCACCCCTCCACTTT
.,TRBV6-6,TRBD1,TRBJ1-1,CASGDRGVVNTEAFF,TGTGCCAGCGGAGACAGGGGGGTGGTGAACACTGAAGCTTTCTTT